The T cell receptor (beta chain) described here comes from a study of regulatory T cells in long-lasting Graves disease. Combining iRepertoire HTBI primers with Arm-PCR of CDR3 regions, the authors built TCR beta libraries. MiXCR was run by TCRdb on the multiplex PCR reads, yielding one entry per CDR3 protein. The table lists hundreds of thousands of distinct CDR3 sequences, around 15% of them singletons, with 15% to 20% in the top ten. Time point denoted: newly diagnosed GD, antithyroid drugs for less than 3 months. PBMCs provided the RNA from which the TCR library was made. This CDR3 comprises 14 residues. With 3 bases removed from V and 6 bases from J, the gap between germline ends came to 13 bases. Looked up from germline, CDR1 is LGHDT and CDR2 is YNNKEL (reference sequence). The data were also submitted as part of a second study, on T cells in Graves' hyperthyroidism and ophthalmopathy. That paper adds: Stability of Graves' hyperthyroidism was defined as absent ophthalmopathy progression within 18 months.

This clonotype originated in a young woman with Graves disease. The sample consisted of peripheral blood mononuclear cells (PBMCs), taken at new diagnosis, from a patient treated with antithyroid drugs. The chain uses TRBV3-1 and TRBJ2-3, with D maybe TRBD1 (6 bases). CDR3 sequence: CASSHNGQSDTQYF. CDR3 coding DNA: TGTGCCAGCAGCCACAACGGACAGTCCGATACGCAGTATTTT.